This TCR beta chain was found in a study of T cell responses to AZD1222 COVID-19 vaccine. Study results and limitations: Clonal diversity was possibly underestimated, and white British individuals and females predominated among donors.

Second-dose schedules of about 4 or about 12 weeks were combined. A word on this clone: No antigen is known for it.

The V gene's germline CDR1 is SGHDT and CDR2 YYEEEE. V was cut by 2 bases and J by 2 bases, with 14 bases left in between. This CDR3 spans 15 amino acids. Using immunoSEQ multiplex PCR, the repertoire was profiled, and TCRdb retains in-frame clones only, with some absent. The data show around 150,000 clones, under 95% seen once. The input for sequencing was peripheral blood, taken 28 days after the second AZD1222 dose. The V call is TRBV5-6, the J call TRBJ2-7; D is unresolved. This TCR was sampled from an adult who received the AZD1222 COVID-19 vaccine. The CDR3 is CASSLGPQSAYEQYF. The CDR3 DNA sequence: TGTGCCAGCAGCTTAGGGCCCCAGTCAGCCTACGAGCAGTACTTC.